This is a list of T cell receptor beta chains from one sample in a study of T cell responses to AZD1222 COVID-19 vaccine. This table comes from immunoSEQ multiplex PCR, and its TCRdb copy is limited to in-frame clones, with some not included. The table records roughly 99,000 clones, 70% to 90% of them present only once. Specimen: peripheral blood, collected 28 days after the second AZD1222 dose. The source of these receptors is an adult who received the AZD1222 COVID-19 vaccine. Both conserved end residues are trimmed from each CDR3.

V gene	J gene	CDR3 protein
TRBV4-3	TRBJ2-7	ASSPQGGTSGVQY
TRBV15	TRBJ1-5	ATSKGSGNQPQH
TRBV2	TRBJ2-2	ASSEAQPGGGELF
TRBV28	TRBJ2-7	ASSRDYYEQY
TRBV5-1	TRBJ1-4	ASSGQGATNEKLF
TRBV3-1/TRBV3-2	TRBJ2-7	ASSLLAGATYEQY
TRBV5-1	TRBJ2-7	ASSLGDPGPYEQY
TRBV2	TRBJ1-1	ASSEGALNTEAF
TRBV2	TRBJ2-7	ASSLQANEQY
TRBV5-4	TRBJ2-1	ASSFGGRSNEQF
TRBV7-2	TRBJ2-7	ASSFLGGYEQY
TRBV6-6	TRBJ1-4	ASSPGRVGEKLF
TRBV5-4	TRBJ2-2	ASSLETVNTGELF
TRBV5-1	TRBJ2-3	ASSSSSTDTQY
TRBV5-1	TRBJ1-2	ASSGGQNYGYT